What follows are 9 T cell receptor beta chains derived from one specimen sequenced in a study of blood T cell repertoires in COVID-19. Only in-frame clones appear in the TCRdb table, and some are missing; sequencing was by immunoSEQ multiplex PCR. In the table there are under 250,000 clones, about nine tenths of which are singletons. The sequencing sample was made of peripheral blood. These receptors were collected from a middle-aged woman with acute or convalescent COVID-19.

This chain links TRBV11-2 with TRBJ1-1; no firm D call. Germline V gene sequence: CDR1 SGHAT, CDR2 FQNNGV. Trimming stripped 5 bases from V and 3 bases from J, with 25 bases between. This CDR3 has 18 residues. CDR3 in amino acids: CASSPQLYLLGGYTEAFF. The CDR3 DNA follows: TGTGCCAGCAGCCCCCAGCTTTATCTCCTGGGAGGGTACACTGAAGCTTTCTTT. The variable domain in full, completed from reference TRBV11-2 and TRBJ1-1, reads EAGVAQSPRYKIIEKRQSVAFWCNPISGHATLYWYQQILGQGPKLLIQFQNNGVVDDSQLPKDRFSAERLKGVDSTLKIQPAKLEDSAVYLCASSPQLYLLGGYTEAFFGQGTRLTVV.

J is TRBJ1-5 and V is TRBV19, with 10 bases identical to TRBD1. The CDR3 runs 16 residues. From germline, CDR1 is LNHDA and CDR2 SQIVND (reference sequence). The ends lost 3 bases at V and 4 bases at J; junction bases unmatched: 6. In nucleotides, the CDR3 is TGTGCCAGTAGTATGATTCCGGGACAGGGGAATCAGCCCCAGCATTTT. Its protein is CASSMIPGQGNQPQHF.

The V call is TRBV9, the J call TRBJ1-2, with a tentative D call TRBD1 (6 bases). Germline loops: CDR1 SGDLS, CDR2 YYNGEE. The CDR3 sequence is 12 residues long. V was clipped by 2 bases and J by 6 bases, with 8 bases between them. DNA for the CDR3: TGTGCCAGCAGCGTCTCAGGGGATGGCTACACCTTC. Its protein is CASSVSGDGYTF.

The V gene is TRBV29-1, the J gene TRBJ1-1, with D unresolved. This CDR3 is built from 15 residues. The V and J ends lost 1 base and 5 bases respectively, with 17 bases between them. Germline V gene data show CDR1 as SQVTM and CDR2 as ANQGSEA. CDR3: CSVEGERGTKTEAFF. CDR3 bases: TGCAGCGTTGAAGGGGAGCGGGGTACGAAGACTGAAGCTTTCTTT.

This clone was observed a handful of times. Distinct nucleotide sequences in the sample also encode this CDR3. The J gene is TRBJ2-1, the V gene TRBV5-1; 7 positions agree with TRBD2. The junction had 0 bases not matched to a gene; V was cut back by 0 bases and J by 3 bases. The CDR3 contains 14 residues. The germline CDR1 and CDR2 sequences are SGHRS and YFSETQ. The CDR3 bases are TGCGCCAGCAGCTTGGGCGGGAGCTACAATGAGCAGTTCTTC. This sequence encodes CASSLGGSYNEQFF.

J is TRBJ2-3 and V is TRBV5-1; 8 bases agree with TRBD1. Per germline, CDR1 SGHRS and CDR2 YFSETQ. Germline trimming cut 2 bases from V and 4 bases from J; bases unmatched to any gene: 0. The CDR3 is 13 residues long. CDR3 sequence: CASSLQGADTQYF. For the CDR3, the DNA is TGCGCCAGCAGCTTACAGGGGGCAGATACGCAGTATTTT.

The chain recombines TRBV5-6 with TRBJ1-4; no firm D call. Trimming removed 2 bases at V and 7 bases at J, with 12 bases between. CDR1 and CDR2 (germline): SGHDT, YYEEEE. This CDR3 has 14 residues. CDR3 bases: TGTGCCAGCAGCTTCCAGAGTTCGGGTGAAAAACTGTTTTTT. Its translation is CASSFQSSGEKLFF.

The chain couples TRBV3-1 (or the pseudogene TRBV3-2) to TRBJ2-7; 7 bases are shared with TRBD2. This CDR3 spans 12 amino acids. Germline CDR1 is LGHDT and CDR2 is YNNKEL (reference sequence). V lost 3 bases and J lost 10; bases outside the gene matches: 6. The CDR3 is CASSHGRGLQYV. The CDR3 coding sequence is TGTGCCAGCAGCCATGGTAGGGGACTACAGTACGTC.

CDR3 sequence reads: CASSEANTHRGAFF. The CDR3 nucleotides are TGTGCCAGCAGTGAAGCGAACACCCACCGGGGAGCTTTCTTT. The chain joins TRBV2 to TRBJ1-1; no reliable D call. This CDR3 is built from 14 residues. V dropped 0 bases and J dropped 10 bases, with 15 bases sitting between them. Germline V gene sequence: CDR1 SNHLY, CDR2 FYNNEI.